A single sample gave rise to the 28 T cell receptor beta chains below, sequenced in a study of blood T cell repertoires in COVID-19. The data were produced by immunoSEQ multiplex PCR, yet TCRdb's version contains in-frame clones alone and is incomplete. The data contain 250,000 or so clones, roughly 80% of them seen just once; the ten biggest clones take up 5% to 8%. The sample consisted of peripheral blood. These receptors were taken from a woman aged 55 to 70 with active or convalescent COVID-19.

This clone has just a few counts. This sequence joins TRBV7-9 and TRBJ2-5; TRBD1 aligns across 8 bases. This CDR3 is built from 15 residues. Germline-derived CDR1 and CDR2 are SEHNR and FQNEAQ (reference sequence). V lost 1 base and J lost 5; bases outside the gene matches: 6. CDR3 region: CASSLGRRGRETQYF. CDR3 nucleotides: TGTGCCAGCAGCTTAGGACGCAGGGGGCGGGAGACCCAGTACTTC.

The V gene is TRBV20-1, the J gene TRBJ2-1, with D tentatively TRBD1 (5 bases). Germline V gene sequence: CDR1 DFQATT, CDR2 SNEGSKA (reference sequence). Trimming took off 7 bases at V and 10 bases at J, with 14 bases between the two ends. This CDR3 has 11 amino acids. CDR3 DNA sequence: TGCAGTGTCCGTGGGGCCATAGAGCAGTTCTTC. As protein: CSVRGAIEQFF.

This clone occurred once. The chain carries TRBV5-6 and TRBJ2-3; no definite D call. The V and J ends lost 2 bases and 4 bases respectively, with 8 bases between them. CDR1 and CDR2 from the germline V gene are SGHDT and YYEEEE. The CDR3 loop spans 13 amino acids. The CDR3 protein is CASSFLDPDTQYF. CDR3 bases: TGTGCCAGCAGCTTTCTAGACCCAGATACGCAGTATTTT.

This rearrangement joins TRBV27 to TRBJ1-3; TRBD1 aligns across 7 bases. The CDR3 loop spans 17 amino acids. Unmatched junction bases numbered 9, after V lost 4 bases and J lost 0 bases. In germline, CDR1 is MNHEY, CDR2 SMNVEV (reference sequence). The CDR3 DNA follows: TGTGCCAGCAGTTCGGACAGGACCCTCAGCTCTGGAAACACCATATATTTT. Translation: CASSSDRTLSSGNTIYF.

The CDR3 bases are TGTGCCAGCAGCCAGAACACCGGCTTTTCGGGACAGGGTACCGAGCAGTACGTC. This translates into CASSQNTGFSGQGTEQYV. The rearrangement uses TRBV7-8 and TRBJ2-7; 9 nucleotides align to TRBD1. Germline V gene lookup returns CDR1 SGHVS and CDR2 FQNEAQ. CDR3 size: 18 residues. The junction had 20 bases not matched to a gene; V was cut back by 5 bases and J by 6 bases.

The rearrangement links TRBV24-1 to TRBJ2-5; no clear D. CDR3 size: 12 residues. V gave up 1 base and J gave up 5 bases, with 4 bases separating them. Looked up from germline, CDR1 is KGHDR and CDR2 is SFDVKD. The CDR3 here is CATSDFQETQYF. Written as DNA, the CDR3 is TGTGCCACCAGTGATTTTCAGGAGACCCAGTACTTC.

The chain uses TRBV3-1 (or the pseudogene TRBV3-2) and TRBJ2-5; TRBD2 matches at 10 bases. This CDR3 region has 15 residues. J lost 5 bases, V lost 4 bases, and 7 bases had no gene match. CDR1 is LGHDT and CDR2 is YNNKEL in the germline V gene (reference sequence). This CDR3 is CASSPQSLAGETQYF. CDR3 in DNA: TGTGCCAGCAGCCCCCAGTCACTAGCGGGGGAGACCCAGTACTTC.

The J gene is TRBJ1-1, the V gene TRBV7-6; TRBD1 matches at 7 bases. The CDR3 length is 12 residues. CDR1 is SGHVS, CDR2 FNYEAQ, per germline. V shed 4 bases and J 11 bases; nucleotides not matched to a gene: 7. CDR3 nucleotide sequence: TGTGCCAGCAGCTCAGCCGGGACAGACGCTTTCTTT. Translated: CASSSAGTDAFF.

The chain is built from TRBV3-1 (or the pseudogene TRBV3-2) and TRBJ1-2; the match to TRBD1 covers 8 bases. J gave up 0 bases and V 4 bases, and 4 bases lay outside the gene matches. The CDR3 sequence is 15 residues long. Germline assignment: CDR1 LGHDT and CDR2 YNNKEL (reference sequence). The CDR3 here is CASSPGTGANYGYTF. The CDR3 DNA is TGTGCCAGCAGCCCCGGGACAGGAGCTAACTATGGCTACACCTTC.

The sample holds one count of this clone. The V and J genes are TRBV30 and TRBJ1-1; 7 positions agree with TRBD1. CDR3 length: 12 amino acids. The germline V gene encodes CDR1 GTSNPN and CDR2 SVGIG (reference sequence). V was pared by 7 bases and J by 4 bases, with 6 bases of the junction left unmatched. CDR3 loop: CASRGTGTEAFF. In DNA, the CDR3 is TGTGCCTCCAGGGGGACGGGCACTGAAGCTTTCTTT.

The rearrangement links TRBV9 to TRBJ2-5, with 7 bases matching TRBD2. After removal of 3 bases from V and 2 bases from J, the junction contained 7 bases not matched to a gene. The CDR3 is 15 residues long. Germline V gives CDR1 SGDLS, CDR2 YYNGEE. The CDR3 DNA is TGTGCCAGCAGCGCCGAGGGACTACCTCAAGAGACCCAGTACTTC. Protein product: CASSAEGLPQETQYF.

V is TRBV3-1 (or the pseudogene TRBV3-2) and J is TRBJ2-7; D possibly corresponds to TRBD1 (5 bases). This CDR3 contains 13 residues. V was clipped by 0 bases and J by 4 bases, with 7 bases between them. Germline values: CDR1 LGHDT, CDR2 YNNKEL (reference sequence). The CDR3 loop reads CASSQDREYEQYF. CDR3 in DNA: TGTGCCAGCAGCCAAGACAGGGAATACGAGCAGTACTTC.

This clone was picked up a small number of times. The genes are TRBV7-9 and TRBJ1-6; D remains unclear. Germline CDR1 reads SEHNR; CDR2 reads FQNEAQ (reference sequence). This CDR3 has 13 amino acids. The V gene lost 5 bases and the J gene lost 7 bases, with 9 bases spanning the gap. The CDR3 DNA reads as TGTGCCAGCAGCCCCGAGATAAATTCACCCCTCCACTTT. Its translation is CASSPEINSPLHF.

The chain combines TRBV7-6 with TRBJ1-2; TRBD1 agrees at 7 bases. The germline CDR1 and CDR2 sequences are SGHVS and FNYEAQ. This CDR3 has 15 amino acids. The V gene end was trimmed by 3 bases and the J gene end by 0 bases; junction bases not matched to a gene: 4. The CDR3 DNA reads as TGTGCCAGCAGCTTGGGGACAGAGACTAACTATGGCTACACCTTC. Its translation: CASSLGTETNYGYTF.

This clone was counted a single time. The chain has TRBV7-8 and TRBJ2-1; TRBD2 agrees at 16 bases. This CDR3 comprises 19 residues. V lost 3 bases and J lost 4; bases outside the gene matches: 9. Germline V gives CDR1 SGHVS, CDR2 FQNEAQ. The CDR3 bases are TGTGCCAGCAGCTTGGGACTAGCGGGAGGGCCATCCTCGTACAATGAGCAGTTCTTC. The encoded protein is CASSLGLAGGPSSYNEQFF. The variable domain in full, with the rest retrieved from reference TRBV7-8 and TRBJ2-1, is GAGVSQSPRYKVAKRGQDVALRCDPISGHVSLFWYQQALGQGPEFLTYFQNEAQLDKSGLPSDRFFAERPEGSVSTLKIQRTQQEDSAVYLCASSLGLAGGPSSYNEQFFGPGTRLTVL.

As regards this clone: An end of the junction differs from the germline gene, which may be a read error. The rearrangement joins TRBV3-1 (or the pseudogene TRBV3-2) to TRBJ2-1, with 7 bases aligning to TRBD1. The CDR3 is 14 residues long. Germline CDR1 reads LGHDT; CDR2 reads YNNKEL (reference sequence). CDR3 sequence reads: CASSQGNSGGEQFF. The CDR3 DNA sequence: TGTGCCAGCAGTCAAGGGAACTCAGGGGGTGAGCAGTTCTTC.

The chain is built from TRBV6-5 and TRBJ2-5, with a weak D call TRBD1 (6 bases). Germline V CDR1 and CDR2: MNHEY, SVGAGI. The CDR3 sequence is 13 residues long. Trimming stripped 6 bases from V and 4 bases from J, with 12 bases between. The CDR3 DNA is TGTGCCAGCAGATGGGCAGGGGCAGAGACCCAGTACTTC. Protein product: CASRWAGAETQYF.

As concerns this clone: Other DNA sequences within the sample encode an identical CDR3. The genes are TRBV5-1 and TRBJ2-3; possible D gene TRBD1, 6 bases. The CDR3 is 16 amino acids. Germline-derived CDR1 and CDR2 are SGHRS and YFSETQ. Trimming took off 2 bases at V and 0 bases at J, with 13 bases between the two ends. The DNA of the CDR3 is TGCGCCAGCAGCTTTTCCGGGACACCTAGCACAGATACGCAGTATTTT. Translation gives CASSFSGTPSTDTQYF.

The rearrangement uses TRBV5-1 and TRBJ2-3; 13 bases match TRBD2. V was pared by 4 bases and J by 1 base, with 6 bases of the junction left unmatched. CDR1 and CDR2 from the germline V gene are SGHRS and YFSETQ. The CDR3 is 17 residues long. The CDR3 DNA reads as TGCGCCAGCAGCGCCCGGACTAGCGGGAGTGGCACAGATACGCAGTATTTT. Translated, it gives CASSARTSGSGTDTQYF.

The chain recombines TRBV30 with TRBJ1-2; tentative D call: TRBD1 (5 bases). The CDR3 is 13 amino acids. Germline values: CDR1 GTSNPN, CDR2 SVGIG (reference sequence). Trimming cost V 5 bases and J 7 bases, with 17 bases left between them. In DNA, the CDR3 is TGTGCCTGGTCCTTCGGGGGAAAGGGTGGCTACACCTTC. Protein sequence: CAWSFGGKGGYTF. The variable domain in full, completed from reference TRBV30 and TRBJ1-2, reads SQTIHQWPATLVQPVGSPLSLECTVEGTSNPNLYWYRQAAGRGLQLLFYSVGIGQISSEVPQNLSASRPQDRQFILSSKKLLLSDSGFYLCAWSFGGKGGYTFGSGTRLTVV.

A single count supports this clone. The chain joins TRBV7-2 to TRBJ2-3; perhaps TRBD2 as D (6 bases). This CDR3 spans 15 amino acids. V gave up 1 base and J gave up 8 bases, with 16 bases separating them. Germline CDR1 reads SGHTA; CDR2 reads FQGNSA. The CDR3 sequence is CASSLGNAGRGTQYF. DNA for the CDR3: TGTGCCAGCAGCTTAGGGAACGCGGGGAGAGGTACGCAGTATTTT.

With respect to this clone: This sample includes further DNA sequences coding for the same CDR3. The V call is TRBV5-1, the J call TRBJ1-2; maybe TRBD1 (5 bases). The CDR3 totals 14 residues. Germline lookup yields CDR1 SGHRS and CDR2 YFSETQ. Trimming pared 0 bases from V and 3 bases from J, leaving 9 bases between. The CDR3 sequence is CASSLVGGDYGYTF. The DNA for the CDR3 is TGCGCCAGCAGCTTGGTGGGGGGAGACTATGGCTACACCTTC.

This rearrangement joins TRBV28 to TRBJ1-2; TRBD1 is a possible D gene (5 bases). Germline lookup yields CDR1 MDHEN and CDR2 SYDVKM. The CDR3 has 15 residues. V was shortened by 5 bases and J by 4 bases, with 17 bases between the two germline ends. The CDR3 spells CASSPNSGITYGYTF. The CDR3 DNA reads TGTGCCAGCAGTCCAAATTCAGGGATTACCTATGGCTACACCTTC.

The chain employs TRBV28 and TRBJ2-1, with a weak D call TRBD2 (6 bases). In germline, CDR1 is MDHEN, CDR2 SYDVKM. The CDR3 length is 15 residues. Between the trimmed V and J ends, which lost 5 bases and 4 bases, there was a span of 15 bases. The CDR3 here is CASSLLDGTYNEQFF. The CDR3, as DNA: TGTGCCAGCAGTCTATTAGACGGGACTTACAATGAGCAGTTCTTC.

The CDR3 DNA reads TGTGCCAGCAGCCAAGGGGGAGGGCGCTCTGGGGCCAACGTCCTGACTTTC. It encodes CASSQGGGRSGANVLTF. The chain recombines TRBV4-2 with TRBJ2-6, with TRBD2 matching 7 bases. The junction had 3 bases not matched to a gene; V was cut back by 1 base and J by 0 bases. Per germline, CDR1 LGHNA and CDR2 YNFKEQ. The CDR3 is 17 amino acids.

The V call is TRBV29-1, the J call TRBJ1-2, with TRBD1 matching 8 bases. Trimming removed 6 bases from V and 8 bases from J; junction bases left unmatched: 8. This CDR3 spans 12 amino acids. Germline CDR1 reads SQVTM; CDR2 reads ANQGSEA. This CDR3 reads CSVTTGAGGYTF. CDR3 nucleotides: TGCAGCGTCACGACAGGGGCAGGGGGCTACACCTTC.

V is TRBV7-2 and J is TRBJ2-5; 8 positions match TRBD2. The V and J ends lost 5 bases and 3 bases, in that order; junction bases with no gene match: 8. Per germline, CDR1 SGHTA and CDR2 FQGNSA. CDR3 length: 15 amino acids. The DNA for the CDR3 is TGTGCCAGCAGCCCACGGGTCGGGAGGGAAGAGACCCAGTACTTC. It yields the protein CASSPRVGREETQYF.

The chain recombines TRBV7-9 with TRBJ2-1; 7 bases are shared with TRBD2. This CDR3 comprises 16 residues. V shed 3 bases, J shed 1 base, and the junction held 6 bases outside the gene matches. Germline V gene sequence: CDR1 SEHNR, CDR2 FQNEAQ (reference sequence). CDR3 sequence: CASSFLPAGSYNEQFF. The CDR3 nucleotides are TGTGCCAGCAGCTTTTTACCAGCGGGGTCCTACAATGAGCAGTTCTTC.